The T cell receptor beta chain under discussion was sequenced for a study of cytomegalovirus exposure and HLA in healthy donors. Study-wide background: Earlier, roughly 120 million unique TCR beta sequences were recovered from approximately 200 million T cells by an analysis.

In regard to this clone: Its specificity is unknown.

Germline assignment: CDR1 SEHNR and CDR2 FQNEAQ (reference sequence). V was clipped by 2 bases and J by 3 bases, with 3 bases between them. The CDR3 length is 12 residues. General study findings and limits: Information on immune exposure was restricted to one variable (CMV serostatus).

Vbeta (60) and Jbeta (13) primers were used in the PCR. TCRdb's copy holds only in-frame clones and misses some; the assay was immunoSEQ multiplex PCR. The data contain 100,000 to 150,000 clones, 75% to 90% of them seen just once; the ten biggest clones take up approximately 9%. The receptor was isolated from a man aged 25 to 40 in good health and CMV-seropositive. Specimen: PBMCs. This chain connects TRBV7-9 to TRBJ2-3; D is undetermined. The CDR3 spells CASSLSTDTQYF. CDR3 in DNA: TGTGCCAGCAGCTTATCTACAGATACGCAGTATTTT.